The rows below give T cell receptor beta chains drawn from one sample of a study of OX40 agonist ivuxolimab in advanced cancers. This table comes from immunoSEQ multiplex PCR, and its TCRdb copy is limited to in-frame clones, with some not included. The sample includes tens of thousands of clones, around 83% of them seen just once. The sequenced sample was CD4+ or CD8+ T cells sorted from blood, obtained in a trial of the OX40 agonist ivuxolimab. All receptors derive from an adult with an advanced solid tumor such as melanoma, head and neck, liver or kidney cancer. Each CDR3 is given with its conserved first and last residue. A D gene is named only where the DNA matches it firmly. The listing skips clone size in some rows; elsewhere it reads once, few, many or a size class.

d_call: NA; clone_size: NA; v_call: TRBV5-4; j_call: TRBJ2-7; cdr3_nt: TGTGCCAGCAGCTTGGATCCGGGATCAGACTACGAGCAGTACTTC; cdr3_aa: CASSLDPGSDYEQYF
d_call: NA; clone_size: NA; v_call: TRBV7-9; j_call: TRBJ1-5; cdr3_nt: TGTGCCAGCAGCTTAGATCCGGGCGAAAGAGGTAGCAATCAGCCCCAGCATTTT; cdr3_aa: CASSLDPGERGSNQPQHF
d_call: NA; clone_size: NA; v_call: TRBV6-5; j_call: TRBJ2-1; cdr3_nt: TGTGCCAGCAGCGTGGCGGGGATCTACAATGAGCAGTTCTTC; cdr3_aa: CASSVAGIYNEQFF
d_call: NA; clone_size: few; v_call: TRBV18; j_call: TRBJ1-2; cdr3_nt: TGTGCCAGCTCAAACAGCGAGTATGGCTACACCTTC; cdr3_aa: CASSNSEYGYTF
d_call: NA; clone_size: NA; v_call: TRBV5-1; j_call: TRBJ2-1; cdr3_nt: TGCGCCAGCAGCTTGCGCCAGGGGTCCTTCAATGAGCAGTTCTTC; cdr3_aa: CASSLRQGSFNEQFF
d_call: NA; clone_size: NA; v_call: TRBV6-6; j_call: TRBJ1-5; cdr3_nt: TGTGCCAGCAGTGACCGGGACAAAAATCAGCCCCAGCATTTT; cdr3_aa: CASSDRDKNQPQHF
d_call: TRBD1; clone_size: NA; v_call: TRBV5-6; j_call: TRBJ2-3; cdr3_nt: TGTGCCAGCAGCCAATTCTATCGGGACAGGGGACTGAGCGCCGATACGCAGTATTTT; cdr3_aa: CASSQFYRDRGLSADTQYF
d_call: NA; clone_size: NA; v_call: TRBV30; j_call: TRBJ2-5; cdr3_nt: TGTGCCTGGAGTCCGCAAGAGACCCAGTACTTC; cdr3_aa: CAWSPQETQYF
d_call: TRBD2; clone_size: NA; v_call: TRBV7-9; j_call: TRBJ2-1; cdr3_nt: TGTGCCAGCAGGGAAGCGGGGGGGTACTACAATGAGCAGTTCTTC; cdr3_aa: CASREAGGYYNEQFF
d_call: NA; clone_size: NA; v_call: TRBV18; j_call: TRBJ2-3; cdr3_nt: TGTGCCAGCTCACCCCTGGGGGCTGGTTTTACAGATACGCAGTATTTT; cdr3_aa: CASSPLGAGFTDTQYF
d_call: NA; clone_size: NA; v_call: TRBV6-5; j_call: TRBJ2-2; cdr3_nt: TGTGCCAGCAGTTACGGGTCAGGGCCGAACACCGGGGAGCTGTTTTTT; cdr3_aa: CASSYGSGPNTGELFF
d_call: TRBD2; clone_size: NA; v_call: TRBV5-1; j_call: TRBJ2-5; cdr3_nt: TGCGCCAGCAGCTTGGCCACAGCGGGAGGGCCTTTTGAGACCCAGTACTTC; cdr3_aa: CASSLATAGGPFETQYF
d_call: TRBD1; clone_size: NA; v_call: TRBV11-2; j_call: TRBJ2-7; cdr3_nt: TGTGCCAGCAGCTGGGGACAGCACTCCTACGAGCAGTACTTC; cdr3_aa: CASSWGQHSYEQYF
d_call: NA; clone_size: NA; v_call: TRBV6-5; j_call: TRBJ2-7; cdr3_nt: TGTGCCAGCAGGCAGGGGGGAAAATACGAGCAGTACTTC; cdr3_aa: CASRQGGKYEQYF
d_call: TRBD1; clone_size: NA; v_call: TRBV7-6; j_call: TRBJ1-2; cdr3_nt: TGTGCCAGCAGCCGGACAGGGAACTATGGCTACACCTTC; cdr3_aa: CASSRTGNYGYTF
d_call: NA; clone_size: NA; v_call: TRBV11-1; j_call: TRBJ1-2; cdr3_nt: TGTGCCAGCGCACATGAAAACTATGGCTACACCTTC; cdr3_aa: CASAHENYGYTF
d_call: NA; clone_size: NA; v_call: TRBV7-9; j_call: TRBJ1-2; cdr3_nt: TGTGCCAGCAGCTCCACAGGGAGGGATGGCTACACCTTC; cdr3_aa: CASSSTGRDGYTF
d_call: NA; clone_size: NA; v_call: TRBV27; j_call: TRBJ1-6; cdr3_nt: TGTGCCAGCTGCCATCCAGGGCCCTGGGAGGGTCCCCTCCACTTT; cdr3_aa: CASCHPGPWEGPLHF
d_call: TRBD1; clone_size: NA; v_call: TRBV5-4; j_call: TRBJ1-2; cdr3_nt: TGTGCCAGCAGTTTGGGACAGGACTTTGGTGGCTACACCTTC; cdr3_aa: CASSLGQDFGGYTF
d_call: NA; clone_size: NA; v_call: TRBV6-5; j_call: TRBJ1-5; cdr3_nt: TGTGCCGGATGTCCCGGGGGAAGCAATCAGCCCCAGCATTTT; cdr3_aa: CAGCPGGSNQPQHF
d_call: TRBD1; clone_size: once; v_call: TRBV6-6; j_call: TRBJ1-5; cdr3_nt: TGTGCCAGCAGCCTTGGACAGGTCTTAAATCAGCCCCAGCATTTT; cdr3_aa: CASSLGQVLNQPQHF
d_call: TRBD2; clone_size: NA; v_call: TRBV2; j_call: TRBJ2-5; cdr3_nt: TGTGCCAGCAGTGAAACTCAGACTAGCGGACAAGAGACCCAGTACTTC; cdr3_aa: CASSETQTSGQETQYF
d_call: NA; clone_size: NA; v_call: TRBV14; j_call: TRBJ2-1; cdr3_nt: TGTGCCAGCAGCCAATTAATCCCCCCGGGGGAGTCACACAATGAGCAGTTCTTC; cdr3_aa: CASSQLIPPGESHNEQFF
d_call: TRBD1; clone_size: NA; v_call: TRBV27; j_call: TRBJ1-2; cdr3_nt: TGTGCCACCTACCCCTACAGGGGGCAAAGTGGCTACACCTTC; cdr3_aa: CATYPYRGQSGYTF
d_call: TRBD1; clone_size: NA; v_call: TRBV30; j_call: TRBJ1-5; cdr3_nt: TGTGCCTGGAGCCGGGAGGGGACAGGGTGGTTTCAGCCCCAGCATTTT; cdr3_aa: CAWSREGTGWFQPQHF
d_call: TRBD1; clone_size: NA; v_call: TRBV18; j_call: TRBJ1-5; cdr3_nt: TGTGCCAGCTCCGGGACAGTTAATAGCAATCAGCCCCAGCATTTT; cdr3_aa: CASSGTVNSNQPQHF
d_call: NA; clone_size: NA; v_call: TRBV28; j_call: TRBJ2-4; cdr3_nt: TGTGCCAGCAGCAATACCGGGGCGACATTAGCCAAAAACATTCAGTACTTC; cdr3_aa: CASSNTGATLAKNIQYF
d_call: NA; clone_size: NA; v_call: TRBV6-5; j_call: TRBJ2-7; cdr3_nt: TGTGCCAGCAGTTACTCGAGCCTCAGGGAGCAGTACTTC; cdr3_aa: CASSYSSLREQYF
d_call: TRBD1; clone_size: NA; v_call: TRBV9; j_call: TRBJ1-1; cdr3_nt: TGTGCCAGCGGCGTAACTGGGACAGGGGGCACTGAAGCTTTCTTT; cdr3_aa: CASGVTGTGGTEAFF
d_call: NA; clone_size: NA; v_call: TRBV9; j_call: TRBJ2-1; cdr3_nt: TGTGCCAGCAGCGCTAGTCTAGCGTGGTACAATGAGCAGTTCTTC; cdr3_aa: CASSASLAWYNEQFF
d_call: NA; clone_size: NA; v_call: TRBV7-8; j_call: TRBJ2-7; cdr3_nt: TGTGCCAGCAGCTTAGTCGGCTACGAGCAGTACTTC; cdr3_aa: CASSLVGYEQYF
d_call: NA; clone_size: NA; v_call: TRBV2; j_call: TRBJ2-3; cdr3_nt: TGTGCCAGCATGACCGGAAGCACAGATACGCAGTATTTT; cdr3_aa: CASMTGSTDTQYF
d_call: NA; clone_size: NA; v_call: TRBV28; j_call: TRBJ1-4; cdr3_nt: TGTGCCAGCAGTTTGCGAGTTAATGAAAAACTGTTTTTT; cdr3_aa: CASSLRVNEKLFF
d_call: TRBD1; clone_size: NA; v_call: TRBV5-4; j_call: TRBJ2-5; cdr3_nt: TGTGCCAGCAGCTTGGGCGCTCCGGGACAGGGGTCCGGTGAGGAGACCCAGTACTTC; cdr3_aa: CASSLGAPGQGSGEETQYF
d_call: TRBD2; clone_size: few; v_call: TRBV6-6; j_call: TRBJ2-1; cdr3_nt: TGTGCCAGCAGGTCGACTAGGGGACTAGCGGGCAATGAGCAGTTCTTC; cdr3_aa: CASRSTRGLAGNEQFF
d_call: TRBD1; clone_size: NA; v_call: TRBV10-3; j_call: TRBJ2-2; cdr3_nt: TGTGCCACCGGGACAGGGGAAACCGGGGAGCTGTTTTTT; cdr3_aa: CATGTGETGELFF
d_call: TRBD1; clone_size: NA; v_call: TRBV23-1; j_call: TRBJ1-1; cdr3_nt: TGCGCCAGCAGGACAGGGACAGCCTATCGAAACACTGAAGCTTTCTTT; cdr3_aa: CASRTGTAYRNTEAFF
d_call: NA; clone_size: once; v_call: TRBV6-1; j_call: TRBJ1-5; cdr3_nt: TGTGCCAGCAGTGGGACCTGGGGTCAGCCCCAGCATTTT; cdr3_aa: CASSGTWGQPQHF
d_call: NA; clone_size: NA; v_call: TRBV14; j_call: TRBJ2-5; cdr3_nt: TGTGCCAGCAGCCTAGGACAGTCAGTCGTACTGGGGCAAGAGACCCAGTACTTC; cdr3_aa: CASSLGQSVVLGQETQYF
d_call: NA; clone_size: NA; v_call: TRBV5-4; j_call: TRBJ1-1; cdr3_nt: TGTGCCAGCAGCTTGCCGACCAGGGAAAACACTGAAGCTTTCTTT; cdr3_aa: CASSLPTRENTEAFF
d_call: NA; clone_size: once; v_call: TRBV5-6; j_call: TRBJ1-2; cdr3_nt: TGTGCCAGCAGCCTAAACATGGATGTTAACTATGGCTACACCTTC; cdr3_aa: CASSLNMDVNYGYTF
d_call: NA; clone_size: once; v_call: TRBV18; j_call: TRBJ1-3; cdr3_nt: TGTGCCAGCTCACCTCGTTTGGAGTCTGGAAACACCATATATTTT; cdr3_aa: CASSPRLESGNTIYF
d_call: NA; clone_size: few; v_call: TRBV5-1; j_call: TRBJ2-5; cdr3_nt: TGCGCCAGCAGCCCTGGGTCGACTCAAGAGACCCAGTACTTC; cdr3_aa: CASSPGSTQETQYF
d_call: TRBD2; clone_size: once; v_call: TRBV30; j_call: TRBJ2-1; cdr3_nt: TGTGCCTGGAGTGTGGGGCTAGCGGGAGTTTCGGTGCAGTTCTTC; cdr3_aa: CAWSVGLAGVSVQFF
d_call: NA; clone_size: NA; v_call: TRBV4-1; j_call: TRBJ2-1; cdr3_nt: TGCGCCAGCAGCCAAGTGATGGCGGCTTTGGATGAGCAGTTCTTC; cdr3_aa: CASSQVMAALDEQFF
d_call: NA; clone_size: NA; v_call: TRBV6-5; j_call: TRBJ1-2; cdr3_nt: TGTGCCAGCAGTTATGGGTCAGGGGTCGGCGGCTACACCTTC; cdr3_aa: CASSYGSGVGGYTF
d_call: NA; clone_size: NA; v_call: TRBV1; j_call: TRBJ1-6; cdr3_nt: TGCACCAGCAGCCACGGTCAGGGGGAAGGGCGTTCACCCCTCCACTTT; cdr3_aa: CTSSHGQGEGRSPLHF
d_call: NA; clone_size: NA; v_call: TRBV29-1; j_call: TRBJ2-3; cdr3_nt: TGCAGCGTTGAATTCCAACTGTCAGATACGCAGTATTTT; cdr3_aa: CSVEFQLSDTQYF
d_call: TRBD2; clone_size: once; v_call: TRBV4-1; j_call: TRBJ2-5; cdr3_nt: TGCGCCAGCAGCCAACGACTAGCGGGGGGTCTTGACCAAGAGACCCAGTACTTC; cdr3_aa: CASSQRLAGGLDQETQYF
d_call: NA; clone_size: few; v_call: TRBV2; j_call: TRBJ1-1; cdr3_nt: TGTGCCAGCAGTGAATTGCGGGCGGGCTTTAATCCTTTT; cdr3_aa: CASSELRAGFNPF
d_call: TRBD1; clone_size: NA; v_call: TRBV6-5; j_call: TRBJ2-7; cdr3_nt: TGTGCCAGCAGTTACTCGACGGGGACAGAGTTCTACGAGCAGTACTTC; cdr3_aa: CASSYSTGTEFYEQYF
d_call: TRBD2; clone_size: NA; v_call: TRBV29-1; j_call: TRBJ2-1; cdr3_nt: TGCAGCGTCCGGACTAGCGGAGGAGGGGAGCAGTTCTTC; cdr3_aa: CSVRTSGGGEQFF
d_call: NA; clone_size: NA; v_call: TRBV7-8; j_call: TRBJ1-3; cdr3_nt: TGTGCCAGCAGCTTAAAAGGGTCGTTGGCTGGAAACACCATATATTTT; cdr3_aa: CASSLKGSLAGNTIYF
d_call: NA; clone_size: NA; v_call: TRBV5-8; j_call: TRBJ1-1; cdr3_nt: TGTGCCAGCAGCACGTCCTCTGAGTACGGGAACACTGAAGCTTTCTTT; cdr3_aa: CASSTSSEYGNTEAFF
d_call: NA; clone_size: NA; v_call: TRBV18; j_call: TRBJ1-1; cdr3_nt: TGTGCCAGCTCACCCCCGGCCCCGTTAATGAACACTGAAGCTTTCTTT; cdr3_aa: CASSPPAPLMNTEAFF